This entry lists 2 T cell receptor beta chains sequenced from one sample in a study of cytomegalovirus exposure and HLA in healthy donors. PCR amplification relied on 60 Vbeta primers (plus 13 Jbeta primers). Clones were sequenced by immunoSEQ multiplex PCR, and TCRdb holds only the in-frame ones, with some missing. The sample carries about 140,000 clones, 82% recorded once. The sample was PBMCs. These receptors originate from a woman aged 40 to 55 in good health and CMV-seronegative.

V and J are TRBV11-2 and TRBJ2-1; D ambiguous. The CDR3 covers 13 residues. CDR1 is SGHAT, CDR2 FQNNGV, per germline. V was pared by 5 bases and J by 7 bases, with 12 bases between. CDR3 region: CASSPNLRNEQFF. In DNA, the CDR3 is TGTGCCAGCAGCCCCAACCTGAGGAATGAGCAGTTCTTC.

The genes are TRBV6-6 and TRBJ1-3; D remains unclear. Trimming stripped 8 bases from V and 0 bases from J, with 8 bases between. The CDR3 runs to 13 residues. CDR1 and CDR2 (germline): MNHNY, SVGAGI (reference sequence). The CDR3 coding sequence is TGTGCCAGCTCCCGGGGCTCTGGAAACACCATATATTTT. Protein sequence: CASSRGSGNTIYF.